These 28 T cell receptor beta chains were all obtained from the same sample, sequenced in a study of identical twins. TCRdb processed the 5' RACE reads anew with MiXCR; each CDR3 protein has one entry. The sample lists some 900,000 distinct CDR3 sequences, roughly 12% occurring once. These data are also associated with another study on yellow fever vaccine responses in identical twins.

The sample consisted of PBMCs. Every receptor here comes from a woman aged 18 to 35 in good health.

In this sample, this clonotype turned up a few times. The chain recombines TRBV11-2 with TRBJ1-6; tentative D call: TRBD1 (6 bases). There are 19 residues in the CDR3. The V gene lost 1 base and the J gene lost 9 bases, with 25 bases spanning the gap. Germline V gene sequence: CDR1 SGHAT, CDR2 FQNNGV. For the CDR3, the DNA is TGTGCCAGCAGCTTAGGGGAACTTCCAGGGGCGCCCGGCCGTTCACCCCTCCACTTT. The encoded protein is CASSLGELPGAPGRSPLHF.

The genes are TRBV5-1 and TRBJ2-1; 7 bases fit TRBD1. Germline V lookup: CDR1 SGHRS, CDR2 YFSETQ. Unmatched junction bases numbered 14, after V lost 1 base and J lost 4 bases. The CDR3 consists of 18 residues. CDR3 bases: TGCGCCAGCAGCTTGAGCAGGGCCAGACAGGGTGTTTACAATGAGCAGTTCTTC. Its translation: CASSLSRARQGVYNEQFF.

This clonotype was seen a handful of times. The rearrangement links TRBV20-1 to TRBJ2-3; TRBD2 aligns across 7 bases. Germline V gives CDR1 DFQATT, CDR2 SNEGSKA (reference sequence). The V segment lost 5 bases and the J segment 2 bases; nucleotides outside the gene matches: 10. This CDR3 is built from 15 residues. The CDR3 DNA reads TGCAGTGCTCCCCCCCTGGGGGGGAACACAGATACGCAGTATTTT. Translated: CSAPPLGGNTDTQYF.

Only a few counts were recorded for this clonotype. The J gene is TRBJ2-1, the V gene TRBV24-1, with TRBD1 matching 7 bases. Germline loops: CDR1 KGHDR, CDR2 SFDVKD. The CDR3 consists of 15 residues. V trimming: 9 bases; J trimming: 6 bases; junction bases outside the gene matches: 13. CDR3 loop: CATGTTRDSPNEQFF. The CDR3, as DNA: TGTGCCACCGGTACGACCAGGGACAGCCCCAATGAGCAGTTCTTC.

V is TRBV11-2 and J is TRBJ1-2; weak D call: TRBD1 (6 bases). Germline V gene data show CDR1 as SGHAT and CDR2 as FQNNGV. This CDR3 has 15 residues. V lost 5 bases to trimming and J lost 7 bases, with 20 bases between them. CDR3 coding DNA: TGTGCCAGCAGCCCTCTTACAGGGTATCGGTTTGGCTACACCTTC. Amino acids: CASSPLTGYRFGYTF. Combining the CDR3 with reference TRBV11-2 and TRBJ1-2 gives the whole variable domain EAGVAQSPRYKIIEKRQSVAFWCNPISGHATLYWYQQILGQGPKLLIQFQNNGVVDDSQLPKDRFSAERLKGVDSTLKIQPAKLEDSAVYLCASSPLTGYRFGYTFGSGTRLTVV.

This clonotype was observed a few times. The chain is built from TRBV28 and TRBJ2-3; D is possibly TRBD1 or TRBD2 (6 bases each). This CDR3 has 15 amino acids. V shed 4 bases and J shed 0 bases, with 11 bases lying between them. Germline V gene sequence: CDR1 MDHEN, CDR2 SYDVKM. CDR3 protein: CASSSGAWSTDTQYF. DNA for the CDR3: TGTGCCAGCAGTTCGGGGGCTTGGAGCACAGATACGCAGTATTTT.

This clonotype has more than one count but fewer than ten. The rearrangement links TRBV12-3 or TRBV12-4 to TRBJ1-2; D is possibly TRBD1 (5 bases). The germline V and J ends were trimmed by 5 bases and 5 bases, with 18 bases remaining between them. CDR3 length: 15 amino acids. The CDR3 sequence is CASSRRGPTFYGYTF. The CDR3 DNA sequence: TGTGCCAGCAGTCGTAGGGGCCCCACCTTTTATGGCTACACCTTC.

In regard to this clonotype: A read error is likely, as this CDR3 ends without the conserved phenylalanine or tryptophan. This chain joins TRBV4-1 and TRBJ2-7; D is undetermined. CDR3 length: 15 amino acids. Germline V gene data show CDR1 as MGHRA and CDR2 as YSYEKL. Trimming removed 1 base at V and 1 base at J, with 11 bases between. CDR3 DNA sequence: TGCGCCAGCAGCCAAGCTAATTTGGGTTCCTACGAGCAGTACTTA. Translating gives CASSQANLGSYEQYL.

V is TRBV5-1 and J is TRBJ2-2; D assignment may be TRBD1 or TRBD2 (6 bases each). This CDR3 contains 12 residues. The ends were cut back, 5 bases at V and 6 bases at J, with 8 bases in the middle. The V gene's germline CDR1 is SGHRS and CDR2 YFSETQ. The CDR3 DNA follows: TGCGCCAGCAGTGGGGGGCCCGGGGAGCTGTTTTTT. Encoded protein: CASSGGPGELFF.

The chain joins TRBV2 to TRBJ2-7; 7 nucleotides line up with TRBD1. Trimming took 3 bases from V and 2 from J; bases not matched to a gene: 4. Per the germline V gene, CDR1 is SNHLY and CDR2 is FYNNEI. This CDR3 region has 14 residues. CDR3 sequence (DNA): TGTGCCAGCAGTGATGGACAGGCGGCCTACGAGCAGTACGTC. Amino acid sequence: CASSDGQAAYEQYV.

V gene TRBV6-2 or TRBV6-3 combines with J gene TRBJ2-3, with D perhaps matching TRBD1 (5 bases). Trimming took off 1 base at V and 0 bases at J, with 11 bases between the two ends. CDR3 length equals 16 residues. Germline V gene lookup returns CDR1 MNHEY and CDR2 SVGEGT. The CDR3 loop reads CASSYLRGRSTDTQYF. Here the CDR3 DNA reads TGTGCCAGCAGTTACTTAAGGGGTAGAAGCACAGATACGCAGTATTTT.

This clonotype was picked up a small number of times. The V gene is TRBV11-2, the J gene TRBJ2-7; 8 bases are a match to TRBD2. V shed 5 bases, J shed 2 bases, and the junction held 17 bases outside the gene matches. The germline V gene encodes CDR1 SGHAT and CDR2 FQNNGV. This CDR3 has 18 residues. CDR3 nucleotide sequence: TGTGCCAGCAGCCCACTGTTGATTAGCGGGACTGGAACCTACGAGCAGTACTTC. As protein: CASSPLLISGTGTYEQYF.

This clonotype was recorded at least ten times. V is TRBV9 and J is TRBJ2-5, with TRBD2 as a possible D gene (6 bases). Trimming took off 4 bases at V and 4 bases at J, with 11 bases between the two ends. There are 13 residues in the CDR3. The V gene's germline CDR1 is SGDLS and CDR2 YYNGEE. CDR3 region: CASSRLALETQYF. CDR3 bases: TGTGCCAGCAGCAGGCTAGCGCTAGAGACCCAGTACTTC.

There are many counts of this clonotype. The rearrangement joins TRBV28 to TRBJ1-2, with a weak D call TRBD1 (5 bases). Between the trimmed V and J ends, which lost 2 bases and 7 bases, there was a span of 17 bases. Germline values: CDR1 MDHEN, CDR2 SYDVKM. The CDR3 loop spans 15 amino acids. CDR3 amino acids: CASSLVLGTPPGYTF. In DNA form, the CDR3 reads TGTGCCAGCAGTTTAGTTCTAGGGACCCCGCCTGGCTACACCTTC.

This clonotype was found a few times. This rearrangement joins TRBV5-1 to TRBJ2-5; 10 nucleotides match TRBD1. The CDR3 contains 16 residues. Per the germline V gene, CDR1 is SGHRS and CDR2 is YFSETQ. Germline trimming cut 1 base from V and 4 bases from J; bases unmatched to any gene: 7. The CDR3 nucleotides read TGCGCCAGCAGCTTGCTCGACAGGGGGCGGAGAGAGACCCAGTACTTC. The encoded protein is CASSLLDRGRRETQYF.

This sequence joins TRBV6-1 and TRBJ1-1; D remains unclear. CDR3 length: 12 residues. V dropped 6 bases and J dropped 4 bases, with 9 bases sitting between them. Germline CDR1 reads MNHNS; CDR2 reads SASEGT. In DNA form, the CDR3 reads TGTGCCAGCAGGCCCTCGGCCACTGAAGCTTTCTTT. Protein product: CASRPSATEAFF.

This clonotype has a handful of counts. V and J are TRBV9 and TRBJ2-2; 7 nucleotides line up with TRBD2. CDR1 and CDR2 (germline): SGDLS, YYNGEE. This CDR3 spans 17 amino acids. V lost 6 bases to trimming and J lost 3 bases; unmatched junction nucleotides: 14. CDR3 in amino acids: CASTNPRRGTDTGELFF. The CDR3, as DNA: TGTGCCAGCACCAATCCACGGCGGGGGACCGACACCGGGGAGCTGTTTTTT.

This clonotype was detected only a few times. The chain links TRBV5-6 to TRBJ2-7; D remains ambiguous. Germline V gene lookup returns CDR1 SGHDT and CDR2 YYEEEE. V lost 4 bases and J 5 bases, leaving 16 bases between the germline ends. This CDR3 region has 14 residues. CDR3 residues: CASSTLLTRHEQYV. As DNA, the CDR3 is TGTGCCAGCAGCACCCTGCTGACACGGCACGAGCAGTACGTC.

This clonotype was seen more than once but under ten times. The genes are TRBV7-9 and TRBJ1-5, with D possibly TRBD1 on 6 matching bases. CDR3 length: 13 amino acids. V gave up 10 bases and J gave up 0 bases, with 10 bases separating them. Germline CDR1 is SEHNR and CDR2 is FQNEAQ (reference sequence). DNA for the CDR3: TGTGCCATGGGGGCGAATAGCAATCAGCCCCAGCATTTT. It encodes CAMGANSNQPQHF.

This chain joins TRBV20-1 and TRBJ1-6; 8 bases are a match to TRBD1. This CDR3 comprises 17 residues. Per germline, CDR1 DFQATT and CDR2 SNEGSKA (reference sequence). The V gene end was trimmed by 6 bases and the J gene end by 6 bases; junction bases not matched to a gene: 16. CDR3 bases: TGCAGTGCAACTGGACAGGGCCAAAGACGGACTAATTCACCCCTCCACTTT. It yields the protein CSATGQGQRRTNSPLHF.

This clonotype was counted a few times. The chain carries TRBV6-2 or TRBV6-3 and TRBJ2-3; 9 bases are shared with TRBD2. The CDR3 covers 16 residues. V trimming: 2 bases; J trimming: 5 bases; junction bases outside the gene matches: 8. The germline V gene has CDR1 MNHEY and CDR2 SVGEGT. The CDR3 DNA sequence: TGTGCCAGCAGTTACAGGCGGCGGGGGGGCCAAGATACGCAGTATTTT. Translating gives CASSYRRRGGQDTQYF.

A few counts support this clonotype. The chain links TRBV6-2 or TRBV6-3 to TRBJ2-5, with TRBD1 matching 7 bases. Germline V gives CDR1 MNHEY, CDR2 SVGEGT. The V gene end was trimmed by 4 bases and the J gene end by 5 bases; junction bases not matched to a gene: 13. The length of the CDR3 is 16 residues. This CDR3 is CASSLLRTGPWETQYF. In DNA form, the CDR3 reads TGTGCCAGCAGTTTACTACGGACAGGACCCTGGGAGACCCAGTACTTC.

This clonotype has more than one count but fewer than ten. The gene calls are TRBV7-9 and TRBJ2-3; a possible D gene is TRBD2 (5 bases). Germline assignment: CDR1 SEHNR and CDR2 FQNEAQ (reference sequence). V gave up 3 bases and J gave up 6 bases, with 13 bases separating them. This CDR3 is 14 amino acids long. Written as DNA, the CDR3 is TGTGCCAGCAGCTTGTCTTTAGCGTTTGATACGCAGTATTTT. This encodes CASSLSLAFDTQYF.

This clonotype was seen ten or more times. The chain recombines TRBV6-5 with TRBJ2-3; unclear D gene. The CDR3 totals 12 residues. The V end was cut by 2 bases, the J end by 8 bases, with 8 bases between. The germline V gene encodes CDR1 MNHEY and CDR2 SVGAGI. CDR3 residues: CASSYTTGTQYF. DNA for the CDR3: TGTGCCAGCAGTTACACCACTGGTACGCAGTATTTT.

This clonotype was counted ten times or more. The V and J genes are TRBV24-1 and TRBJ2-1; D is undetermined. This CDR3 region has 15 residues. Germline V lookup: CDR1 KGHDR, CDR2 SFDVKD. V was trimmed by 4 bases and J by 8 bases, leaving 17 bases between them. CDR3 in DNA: TGTGCCACCAGTGACCCCCGCGAAGGTTACCATGAGCAGTTCTTC. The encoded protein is CATSDPREGYHEQFF.

The CDR3 here is CASSLQTSYEQYF. DNA of the CDR3: TGTGCCAGCAGCTTACAAACCTCCTACGAGCAGTACTTC. The rearrangement links TRBV7-9 to TRBJ2-7; D is unclear. Germline V CDR1 and CDR2: SEHNR, FQNEAQ (reference sequence). This CDR3 is 13 amino acids long. With 2 bases removed from V and 0 bases from J, the gap between germline ends came to 5 bases.

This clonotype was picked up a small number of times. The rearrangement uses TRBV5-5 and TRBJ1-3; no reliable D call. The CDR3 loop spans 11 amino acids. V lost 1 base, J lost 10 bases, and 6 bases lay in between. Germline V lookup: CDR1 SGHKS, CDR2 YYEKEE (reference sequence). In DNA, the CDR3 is TGTGCCAGCAGCTTGTATGAGACCATATATTTT. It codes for CASSLYETIYF.

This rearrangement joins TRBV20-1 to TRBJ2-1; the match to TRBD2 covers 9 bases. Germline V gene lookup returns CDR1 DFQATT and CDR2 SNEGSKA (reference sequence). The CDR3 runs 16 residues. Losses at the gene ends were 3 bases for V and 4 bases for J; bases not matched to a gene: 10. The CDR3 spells CSARGLGAGGYNEQFF. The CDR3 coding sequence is TGCAGTGCTAGGGGCTTGGGAGCGGGGGGTTACAATGAGCAGTTCTTC.